This T cell receptor beta chain was identified in a study of cytomegalovirus exposure and HLA in healthy donors. This clone came up once. Its antigen is as yet unknown. General study results and limits: It was only CMV serostatus that was available as immune exposure information. A later analysis found most CMV-associated TCR beta chains apparently HLA-restricted. Presence/absence analyses took donor sequencing depth as roughly uniform.

The CDR3 is made up of 13 amino acids. V lost 2 bases and J 3 bases, leaving 7 bases between the germline ends. Germline lookup yields CDR1 SGDLS and CDR2 YYNGEE. With 60 Vbeta and 13 Jbeta primers, the PCR was carried out. Some clones are missing from TCRdb's copy, which holds only in-frame ones; the method was immunoSEQ multiplex PCR. The data contain about 110,000 clones, roughly 70% of them seen just once; the ten biggest clones take up about a tenth. This clonotype was obtained from a man between 35 and 55 years old in good health and CMV-seropositive. The rearrangement uses TRBV9 and TRBJ2-3; D gene uncertain. Input material: PBMCs. For the CDR3, the DNA is TGTGCCAGCAGCGTTACGGGTACAGATACGCAGTATTTT. Translation gives CASSVTGTDTQYF.